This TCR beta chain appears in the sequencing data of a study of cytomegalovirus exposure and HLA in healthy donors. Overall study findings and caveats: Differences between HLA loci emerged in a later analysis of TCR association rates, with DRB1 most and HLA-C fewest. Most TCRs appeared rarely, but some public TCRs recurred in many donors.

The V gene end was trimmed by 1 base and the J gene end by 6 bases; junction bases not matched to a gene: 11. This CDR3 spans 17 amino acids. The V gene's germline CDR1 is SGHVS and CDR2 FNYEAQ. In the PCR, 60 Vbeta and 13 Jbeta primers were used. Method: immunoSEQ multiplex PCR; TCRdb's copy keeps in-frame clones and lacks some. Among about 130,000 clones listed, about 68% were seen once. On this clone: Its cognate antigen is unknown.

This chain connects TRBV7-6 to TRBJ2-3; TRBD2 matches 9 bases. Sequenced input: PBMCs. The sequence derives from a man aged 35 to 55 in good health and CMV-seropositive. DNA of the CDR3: TGTGCCAGCAGCTTAGGAGGGGCGGGAGGGATAATGGATACGCAGTATTTT. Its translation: CASSLGGAGGIMDTQYF.